Shown below are 31 T cell receptor beta chains from a single sample sequenced in a study of cytomegalovirus exposure and HLA in healthy donors. The PCR ran on 60 Vbeta and 13 Jbeta primers. Method: immunoSEQ multiplex PCR; TCRdb's copy keeps in-frame clones and lacks some. This table holds about 69,000 clones, about 70% found once. Sequencing used PBMCs. These receptors all stem from a woman aged 25 to 39 in good health and CMV-seronegative.

The chain employs TRBV30 and TRBJ1-2; a possible D gene is TRBD1 (5 bases). Germline V lookup: CDR1 GTSNPN, CDR2 SVGIG (reference sequence). The germline V and J ends were trimmed by 4 bases and 8 bases, with 17 bases remaining between them. The CDR3 contains 13 residues. DNA for the CDR3: TGTGCCTGGAAAGGTGGGGGGAAGGGGGGCTACACCTTC. As protein: CAWKGGGKGGYTF.

The genes are TRBV11-3 and TRBJ2-1; 9 bases fit TRBD2. The germline V gene encodes CDR1 SGHNT and CDR2 YENEEA. Germline trimming cut 1 base from V and 3 bases from J; bases unmatched to any gene: 7. The CDR3 has 17 residues. The CDR3 region is CASSLVPGLALYNEQFF. The CDR3 DNA reads as TGTGCCAGCAGCTTAGTCCCAGGACTAGCGCTCTACAATGAGCAGTTCTTC.

The chain employs TRBV5-1 and TRBJ2-1; 8 nucleotides align to TRBD2. V gave up 4 bases and J gave up 4 bases; unmatched junction bases: 10. The germline gives CDR1 SGHRS, CDR2 YFSETQ. The CDR3 consists of 16 residues. This chain's CDR3 is CASSVPGGKNYNEQFF. CDR3 nucleotides: TGCGCCAGCAGCGTCCCGGGGGGGAAAAATTACAATGAGCAGTTCTTC.

V is TRBV19 and J is TRBJ2-7; weak D call: TRBD2 (5 bases). V lost 6 bases to trimming and J lost 6 bases, with 9 bases between them. CDR3 length: 11 amino acids. Germline-derived CDR1 and CDR2 are LNHDA and SQIVND (reference sequence). The CDR3 loop is CASRRAGEQYF. CDR3 in DNA: TGTGCCAGTAGGAGGGCGGGCGAGCAGTACTTC.

V usage is TRBV6-4 and J usage is TRBJ1-1; D may be TRBD1 (5 bases). Trimming pared 6 bases from V and 1 base from J, leaving 12 bases between. Germline V gene data show CDR1 as MRHNA and CDR2 as SNTAGT. The CDR3 is 14 residues long. CDR3 sequence: CASSQWGGNTEAFF. The CDR3 bases are TGTGCCAGCAGCCAGTGGGGGGGGAACACTGAAGCTTTCTTT.

As concerns this clone: A junction boundary mismatches the germline segment, possibly from a read error. The rearrangement links TRBV20-1 to TRBJ1-1; D gene uncertain. The CDR3 is 8 residues long. The germline CDR1 and CDR2 sequences are DFQATT and SNEGSKA (reference sequence). The CDR3 region is CSARGRIF. Here the CDR3 DNA reads TGCAGTGCTCGCGGGAGGATTTTT.

The chain couples TRBV5-6 to TRBJ2-3; no clear D gene. Germline lookup yields CDR1 SGHDT and CDR2 YYEEEE. Trimming shortened V by 0 bases and J by 4 bases, and 12 bases separated the two germline ends. This CDR3 spans 15 amino acids. In DNA, the CDR3 is TGTGCCAGCAGCTTGGCCTCGGGTGAAGCAGATACGCAGTATTTT. Amino acid sequence: CASSLASGEADTQYF.

The gene calls are TRBV27 and TRBJ1-1; D gene uncertain. The ends were cut back, 4 bases at V and 6 bases at J, with 9 bases in the middle. The CDR3 spans 12 residues. Germline values: CDR1 MNHEY, CDR2 SMNVEV (reference sequence). The CDR3 loop is CASSSGQAEAFF. DNA for the CDR3: TGTGCCAGCAGTTCTGGGCAAGCTGAAGCTTTCTTT.

This clone was picked up a small number of times. V usage is TRBV5-3 and J usage is TRBJ1-1, with TRBD1 identical over 8 bases. TRBV5-3 is an open reading frame whose function is uncertain. With 4 bases clipped from V and 1 base from J, the junction kept 6 bases outside the gene matches. The CDR3 extends over 15 amino acids. CDR3: CARSGQGSWNTEAFF. Written as DNA, the CDR3 is TGTGCCAGAAGCGGACAGGGTTCGTGGAACACTGAAGCTTTCTTT.

Only a few counts were recorded for this clone. V and J are TRBV5-1 and TRBJ1-4; perhaps TRBD1 as D (6 bases). V gave up 4 bases and J gave up 8 bases, with 15 bases separating them. Per the germline V gene, CDR1 is SGHRS and CDR2 is YFSETQ. This CDR3 has 14 amino acids. The CDR3 DNA reads as TGCGCCAGCAGCAACACGGGACAATACGAAAAACTGTTTTTT. It encodes CASSNTGQYEKLFF.

The chain has TRBV6-1 and TRBJ1-1; D uncertain. CDR1 is MNHNS and CDR2 is SASEGT in the germline V gene. The V end lost 1 base, the J end lost 2 bases, and 5 bases lay between the germline ends. CDR3 length: 13 residues. The CDR3 DNA reads as TGTGCCAGCAGTGAAGGGCAAAACACTGAAGCTTTCTTT. Translated, it gives CASSEGQNTEAFF.

J is TRBJ2-2 and V is TRBV19, with TRBD2 matching over 9 bases. CDR1 and CDR2 from the germline V gene are LNHDA and SQIVND (reference sequence). V gave up 2 bases and J gave up 2 bases; unmatched junction bases: 6. The CDR3 totals 17 residues. In nucleotides, the CDR3 is TGTGCCAGTAGTATAAGATCTAGCGGGATCAACACCGGGGAGCTGTTTTTT. This translates into CASSIRSSGINTGELFF.

This clone was found once. This chain links TRBV12-5 with TRBJ1-1, with TRBD1 identical over 7 bases. After removal of 1 base from V and 0 bases from J, the junction contained 2 bases not matched to a gene. Germline CDR1 reads LGHNT; CDR2 reads FRNRAP. The length of the CDR3 is 15 residues. DNA for the CDR3: TGTGCTAGTGGTTTGGAGGGGGCGGTGAACACTGAAGCTTTCTTT. This encodes CASGLEGAVNTEAFF.

This chain joins TRBV5-1 and TRBJ1-1; perhaps TRBD1 as D (6 bases). Germline V gene lookup returns CDR1 SGHRS and CDR2 YFSETQ. V was clipped by 0 bases and J by 1 base, with 10 bases between them. There are 15 residues in the CDR3. The CDR3 loop reads CASSLAWTENTEAFF. The CDR3 DNA is TGCGCCAGCAGCTTGGCATGGACAGAGAACACTGAAGCTTTCTTT. Looking up the rest from reference TRBV5-1 and TRBJ1-1 gives the full variable domain: KAGVTQTPRYLIKTRGQQVTLSCSPISGHRSVSWYQQTPGQGLQFLFEYFSETQRNKGNFPGRFSGRQFSNSRSEMNVSTLELGDSALYLCASSLAWTENTEAFFGQGTRLTVV.

V is TRBV4-3 and J is TRBJ1-2, with D unclear. With 3 bases removed from V and 4 bases from J, the gap between germline ends came to 15 bases. This CDR3 region has 15 residues. Germline CDR1 reads LGHNA; CDR2 reads YSLEER. The CDR3 DNA sequence: TGCGCCAGCAGCCAGACGACTGGTAGCTTCTATGGCTACACCTTC. It encodes CASSQTTGSFYGYTF.

The J gene is TRBJ2-2, the V gene TRBV9, with 9 bases aligning to TRBD1. Losses at the gene ends were 6 bases for V and 0 bases for J; bases not matched to a gene: 12. Germline-derived CDR1 and CDR2 are SGDLS and YYNGEE. This CDR3 has 18 residues. CDR3: CASTLGTGIPANTGELFF. The CDR3 DNA reads TGTGCCAGCACCCTAGGGACAGGGATACCCGCGAACACCGGGGAGCTGTTTTTT.

This clone was recorded a few times. This sequence joins TRBV2 and TRBJ1-5; D possibly corresponds to TRBD1 (5 bases). In germline, CDR1 is SNHLY, CDR2 FYNNEI. The CDR3 is made up of 14 amino acids. Trimming removed 6 bases from V and 7 bases from J, with 16 bases in between. Here the CDR3 DNA reads TGTGCCAGCAGATCAGGGTCCCTAAGGCAGCCCCAGCATTTT. This gives the protein CASRSGSLRQPQHF.

This clone was counted between two and nine times. The J gene is TRBJ2-6, the V gene TRBV9, with D possibly TRBD1 on 7 matching bases. Trimming stripped 7 bases from V and 3 bases from J, with 11 bases between. The CDR3 has 14 amino acids. The germline CDR1 and CDR2 sequences are SGDLS and YYNGEE. This CDR3 reads CASGGDSGANVLTF. CDR3 sequence (DNA): TGTGCCAGCGGAGGGGACAGTGGGGCCAACGTCCTGACTTTC. The variable domain in full, with the rest retrieved from reference TRBV9 and TRBJ2-6, is DSGVTQTPKHLITATGQRVTLRCSPRSGDLSVYWYQQSLDQGLQFLIQYYNGEERAKGNILERFSAQQFPDLHSELNLSSLELGDSALYFCASGGDSGANVLTFGAGSRLTVL.

The chain joins TRBV7-9 to TRBJ1-1; no clear D gene. Trimming shortened V by 4 bases and J by 1 base, and 10 bases separated the two germline ends. CDR1 and CDR2 from the germline V gene are SEHNR and FQNEAQ (reference sequence). This CDR3 has 14 residues. The CDR3 DNA sequence: TGTGCCAGCAGCTCCGACCGGGGGAACACTGAAGCTTTCTTT. Translation: CASSSDRGNTEAFF.

The chain uses TRBV28 and TRBJ1-1; D is perhaps TRBD1 (6 bases). This CDR3 has 14 amino acids. Germline values: CDR1 MDHEN, CDR2 SYDVKM. The germline V and J ends were trimmed by 11 bases and 0 bases, with 16 bases remaining between them. CDR3 sequence reads: CASGGGGMNTEAFF. CDR3 bases: TGTGCCTCGGGGGGCGGTGGTATGAACACTGAAGCTTTCTTT.

This CDR3 reads CASSASTNEKLFF. CDR3 DNA: TGTGCCAGCAGTGCCTCAACTAATGAAAAACTGTTTTTT. This sequence joins TRBV2 and TRBJ1-4; the D is unclear. The CDR3 spans 13 residues. The germline gives CDR1 SNHLY, CDR2 FYNNEI. The germline V and J ends were trimmed by 4 bases and 0 bases, with 3 bases remaining between them.

Here the CDR3 reads CASSSGFSTDTQYF. In DNA, the CDR3 is TGTGCCAGCAGCTCGGGGTTTTCCACAGATACGCAGTATTTT. V is TRBV13 and J is TRBJ2-3; D possibly corresponds to TRBD2 (5 bases). CDR1 is PRHDT and CDR2 is FYEKMQ in the germline V gene (reference sequence). The V gene lost 4 bases and the J gene lost 2 bases, with 10 bases spanning the gap. This CDR3 contains 14 residues.

This chain connects TRBV5-1 to TRBJ2-1, with TRBD1 identical over 8 bases. With V trimmed by 0 bases and J by 1 base, 6 bases remained unmatched. The V gene's germline CDR1 is SGHRS and CDR2 YFSETQ. The CDR3 is 17 residues long. The CDR3 is CASSLGTGHRSYNEQFF. The DNA for the CDR3 is TGCGCCAGCAGCTTGGGGACAGGGCATAGATCCTACAATGAGCAGTTCTTC.

The table lists this clone with a count of one. V and J are TRBV14 and TRBJ1-1, with a weak D call TRBD1 (5 bases). V shed 3 bases and J shed 1 base, with 9 bases lying between them. The CDR3 is 14 amino acids. The V gene's germline CDR1 is SGHDN and CDR2 FVKESK. DNA for the CDR3: TGTGCCAGCAGCCAGGGGCTATCGAACACTGAAGCTTTCTTT. This codes for CASSQGLSNTEAFF.

A note on this clone: Because the CDR3 is missing its conserved closing phenylalanine or tryptophan, this is likely a read error. Other DNA sequences of this sample code for an identical CDR3. The chain uses TRBV13 and TRBJ2-2; D not certain. Per germline, CDR1 PRHDT and CDR2 FYEKMQ (reference sequence). The CDR3 consists of 12 residues. The CDR3 nucleotides are TGTGCAAGCAGCTCGGGCTCCGGGGAGCTGTTTGTT. Amino acid sequence: CASSSGSGELFV.

This chain uses TRBV9 with TRBJ2-3; D might be TRBD1 (6 bases). The CDR3 covers 16 residues. Germline CDR1 reads SGDLS; CDR2 reads YYNGEE. Trimming took 0 bases from V and 4 from J, leaving 15 bases between them. The CDR3 bases are TGTGCCAGCAGCGTAGTAAACAGGGTGGGACCAGATACGCAGTATTTT. This codes for CASSVVNRVGPDTQYF.

The V gene is TRBV13, the J gene TRBJ2-1; D not resolved. The germline V gene has CDR1 PRHDT and CDR2 FYEKMQ (reference sequence). The CDR3 consists of 11 residues. Trimming stripped 3 bases from V and 7 bases from J, with 4 bases between. The CDR3 region is CASSLRNEQFF. Here the CDR3 DNA reads TGTGCCAGCAGCTTGAGGAATGAGCAGTTCTTC.

This chain joins TRBV9 and TRBJ2-2; 8 bases are shared with TRBD1. Per germline, CDR1 SGDLS and CDR2 YYNGEE. The J segment lost 4 bases and the V segment lost 6 bases, leaving 8 bases of the junction unmatched. The CDR3 has 15 amino acids. The CDR3 spells CASKRQGSGTGELFF. DNA for the CDR3: TGTGCCAGCAAAAGACAGGGGTCGGGCACCGGGGAGCTGTTTTTT.

The rearrangement joins TRBV6-1 to TRBJ2-5; no reliable D call. V lost 1 base and J 0 bases, leaving 3 bases between the germline ends. This CDR3 contains 13 residues. The germline gives CDR1 MNHNS, CDR2 SASEGT. The CDR3 sequence: CASSEVYQETQYF. In DNA form, the CDR3 reads TGTGCCAGCAGTGAAGTATACCAAGAGACCCAGTACTTC.

A single count supports this clone. The V gene is TRBV7-8, the J gene TRBJ1-5; D may be TRBD1 (5 bases). V lost 5 bases to trimming and J lost 8 bases, with 19 bases between them. There are 15 residues in the CDR3. Germline V gene data show CDR1 as SGHVS and CDR2 as FQNEAQ. CDR3 bases: TGTGCCAGCAGCCTCTCCGGGGGGGTGAGGGAGCCCCAGCATTTT. Translating gives CASSLSGGVREPQHF.

J is TRBJ2-7 and V is TRBV19, with 7 positions matching TRBD1. The CDR3 totals 14 residues. Unmatched junction bases numbered 4, after V lost 1 base and J lost 4 bases. Germline lookup yields CDR1 LNHDA and CDR2 SQIVND (reference sequence). The CDR3 here is CASSIAGQTYEQYF. DNA for the CDR3: TGTGCCAGTAGTATAGCGGGACAGACATACGAGCAGTACTTC.